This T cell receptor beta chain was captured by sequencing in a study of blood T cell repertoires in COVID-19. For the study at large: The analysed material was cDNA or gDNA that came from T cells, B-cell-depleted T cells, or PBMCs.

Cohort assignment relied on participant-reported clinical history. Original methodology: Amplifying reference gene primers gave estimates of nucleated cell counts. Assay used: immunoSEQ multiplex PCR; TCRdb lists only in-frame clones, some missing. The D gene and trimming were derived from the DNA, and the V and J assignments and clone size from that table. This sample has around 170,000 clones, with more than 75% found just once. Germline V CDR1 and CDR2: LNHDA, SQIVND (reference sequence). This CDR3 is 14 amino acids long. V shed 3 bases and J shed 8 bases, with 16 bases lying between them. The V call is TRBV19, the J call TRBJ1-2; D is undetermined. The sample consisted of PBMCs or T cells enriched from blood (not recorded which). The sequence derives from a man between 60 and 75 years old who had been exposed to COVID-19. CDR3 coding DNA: TGTGCCAGTAGTATTCGAACAGATCTGGGCGGCTACACCTTC. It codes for CASSIRTDLGGYTF.